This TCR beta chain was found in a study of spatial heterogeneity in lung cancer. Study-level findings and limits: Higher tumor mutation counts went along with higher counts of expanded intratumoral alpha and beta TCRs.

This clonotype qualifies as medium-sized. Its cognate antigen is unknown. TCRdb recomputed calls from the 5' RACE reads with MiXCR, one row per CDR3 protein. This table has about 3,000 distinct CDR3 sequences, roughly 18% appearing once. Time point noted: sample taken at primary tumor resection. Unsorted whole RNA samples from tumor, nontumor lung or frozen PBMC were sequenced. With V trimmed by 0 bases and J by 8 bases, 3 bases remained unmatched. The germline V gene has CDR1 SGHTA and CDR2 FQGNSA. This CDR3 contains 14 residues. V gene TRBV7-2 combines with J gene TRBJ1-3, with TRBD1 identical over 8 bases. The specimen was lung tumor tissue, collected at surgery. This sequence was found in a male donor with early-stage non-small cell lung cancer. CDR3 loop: CASSLATGAHTIYF. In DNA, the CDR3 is TGTGCCAGCAGCTTAGCGACAGGGGCGCACACCATATATTTT.